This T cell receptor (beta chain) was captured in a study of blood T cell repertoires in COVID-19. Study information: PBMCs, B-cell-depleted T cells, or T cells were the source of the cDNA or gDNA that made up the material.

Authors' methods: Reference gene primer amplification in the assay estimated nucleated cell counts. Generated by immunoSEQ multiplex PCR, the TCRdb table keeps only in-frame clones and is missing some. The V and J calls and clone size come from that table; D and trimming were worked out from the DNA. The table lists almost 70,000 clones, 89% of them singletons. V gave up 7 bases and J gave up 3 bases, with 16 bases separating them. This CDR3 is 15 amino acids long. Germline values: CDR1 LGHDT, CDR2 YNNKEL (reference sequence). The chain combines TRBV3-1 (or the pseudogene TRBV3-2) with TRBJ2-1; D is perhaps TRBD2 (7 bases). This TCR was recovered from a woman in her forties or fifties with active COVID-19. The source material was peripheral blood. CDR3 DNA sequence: TGTGCCAGCAAGGTCGAGGGAGGGGGCTACAATGAGCAGTTCTTC. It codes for CASKVEGGGYNEQFF.